One and the same sample provided the 25 T cell receptor beta chains below, sequenced in a study of cytomegalovirus exposure and HLA in healthy donors. Use of 60 Vbeta and 13 Jbeta primers characterized the PCR. Sequenced by immunoSEQ multiplex PCR; TCRdb stores in-frame clones only, minus some. The repertoire consists of fewer than 110,000 clones, with roughly 70% occurring once and the leading ten covering 13% to 15%. The specimen sequenced was PBMCs. The receptors were gathered from a woman between 35 and 50 years old in good health and CMV-seropositive.

The V call is TRBV5-6, the J call TRBJ1-6; 7 bases line up with TRBD1. The CDR3 has 17 residues. Trimming cost V 5 bases and J 6 bases; bases outside gene matches: 14. The germline gives CDR1 SGHDT, CDR2 YYEEEE. The CDR3 loop is CASSFTLGTVGNSPLHF. In DNA, the CDR3 is TGTGCCAGCAGTTTTACGCTCGGGACAGTGGGTAATTCACCCCTCCACTTT.

This clone was detected only once. The chain joins TRBV6-6 to TRBJ1-1; TRBD1 matches at 7 bases. Germline CDR1 and CDR2: MNHNY and SVGAGI (reference sequence). The CDR3 is 12 amino acids. With 2 bases clipped from V and 9 bases from J, the junction kept 3 bases outside the gene matches. CDR3 residues: CASSYEGAKAFF. In DNA, the CDR3 is TGTGCCAGCAGTTACGAGGGGGCGAAAGCTTTCTTT.

The chain is built from TRBV6-5 and TRBJ1-6, with D possibly TRBD1 on 6 matching bases. Germline values: CDR1 MNHEY, CDR2 SVGAGI. This CDR3 has 16 residues. Trimming took 0 bases from V and 6 from J, leaving 12 bases between them. CDR3: CASSYSGQNTNSPLHF. In DNA form, the CDR3 reads TGTGCCAGCAGTTACTCAGGACAGAATACTAATTCACCCCTCCACTTT.

The V gene is TRBV7-3, the J gene TRBJ1-2, with D possibly being TRBD1 (5 bases). Trimming cost V 3 bases and J 10 bases, with 9 bases left between them. Looked up from germline, CDR1 is SGHTA and CDR2 is FQGTGA. This CDR3 region has 11 residues. CDR3 DNA: TGTGCCAGCAGCTTGGGGGGAGTCTACACCTTC. Translating it yields CASSLGGVYTF.

This clone was detected once. The chain has TRBV5-1 and TRBJ2-2, with 10 positions matching TRBD1. CDR1 SGHRS and CDR2 YFSETQ come from the germline V gene. The V segment lost 5 bases and the J segment 0 bases; nucleotides outside the gene matches: 1. The CDR3 extends over 15 amino acids. As DNA, the CDR3 is TGCGCCAGCAGAGGACAGGGGGCGAACACCGGGGAGCTGTTTTTT. It specifies CASRGQGANTGELFF.

The rearrangement joins TRBV7-3 to TRBJ2-5; maybe TRBD2 (6 bases). Trimming left V 4 bases short and J 1 base short, with 7 bases between. Germline-derived CDR1 and CDR2 are SGHTA and FQGTGA. There are 13 residues in the CDR3. This chain's CDR3 is CASSWGVQETQYF. In DNA form, the CDR3 reads TGTGCCAGCAGCTGGGGGGTCCAAGAGACCCAGTACTTC.

The CDR3 coding sequence is TGTGCCTGGGGTGGGGGGGGGACAGGGTGGACAGATACGCAGTATTTT. This encodes CAWGGGGTGWTDTQYF. V and J are TRBV30 and TRBJ2-3; TRBD1 matches 9 bases. Trimming cost V 5 bases and J 3 bases; bases outside gene matches: 12. This CDR3 region has 16 residues. The V gene's germline CDR1 is GTSNPN and CDR2 SVGIG (reference sequence).

This sequence joins TRBV7-2 and TRBJ2-3; TRBD2 is a possible D gene (5 bases). The CDR3 has 14 amino acids. The germline V gene has CDR1 SGHTA and CDR2 FQGNSA. Trimming stripped 5 bases from V and 6 bases from J, with 15 bases between. CDR3 protein: CASSRGTSPDTQYF. The CDR3, as DNA: TGTGCCAGCAGCCGGGGAACTAGTCCCGATACGCAGTATTTT. The complete variable domain, with remaining parts taken from reference TRBV7-2 and TRBJ2-3, reads GAGVSQSPSNKVTEKGKDVELRCDPISGHTALYWYRQSLGQGLEFLIYFQGNSAPDKSGLPSDRFSAERTGGSVSTLTIQRTQQEDSAVYLCASSRGTSPDTQYFGPGTRLTVL.

This clone came up a few times. This chain links TRBV1 with TRBJ2-7; TRBD1, the D gene given by the table, was not confirmed from the DNA. TRBV1 is shown as a pseudogene. The CDR3 has 19 residues. CDR3 amino acids: CTSSQIRTGAYHLSYEQYF. The CDR3 DNA reads TGCACCAGCAGCCAGATACGGACAGGGGCCTACCACCTCTCCTACGAGCAGTACTTC.

The chain recombines TRBV30 with TRBJ2-3; 10 nucleotides align to TRBD2. Trimming took 1 base from V and 2 from J; bases not matched to a gene: 3. Germline V gene sequence: CDR1 GTSNPN, CDR2 SVGIG (reference sequence). CDR3 length: 15 residues. CDR3 region: CAWSAAGGFTDTQYF. The CDR3 DNA reads TGTGCCTGGAGTGCAGCGGGGGGGTTCACAGATACGCAGTATTTT.

This sequence joins TRBV27 and TRBJ1-5; D gene ambiguous. Trimming took off 0 bases at V and 7 bases at J, with 13 bases between the two ends. The CDR3 has 15 amino acids. Germline V gene sequence: CDR1 MNHEY, CDR2 SMNVEV (reference sequence). CDR3 nucleotide sequence: TGTGCCAGCAGTTTATCGAGGCAGTACCACCAGCCCCAGCATTTT. Encoded protein: CASSLSRQYHQPQHF.

This clone came up a few times. The chain is built from TRBV6-4 and TRBJ2-6, with 12 bases lining up with TRBD2. Germline CDR1 MRHNA, CDR2 SNTAGT. J gave up 0 bases and V 5 bases, and 5 bases lay outside the gene matches. This CDR3 has 18 residues. CDR3 region: CASSPWTSGDSGANVLTF. CDR3 coding DNA: TGTGCCAGCAGTCCCTGGACTAGCGGGGACTCTGGGGCCAACGTCCTGACTTTC.

This clone has a single count. The rearrangement links TRBV11-2 to TRBJ1-1, with 8 bases that match TRBD1. After removal of 5 bases from V and 4 bases from J, the junction contained 9 bases not matched to a gene. The CDR3 spans 15 residues. Germline CDR1 and CDR2: SGHAT and FQNNGV. CDR3 region: CASSVQGQALTEAFF. The DNA for the CDR3 is TGTGCCAGCAGCGTACAGGGACAGGCCCTCACTGAAGCTTTCTTT. The whole variable domain, remainder taken from reference TRBV11-2 and TRBJ1-1, is EAGVAQSPRYKIIEKRQSVAFWCNPISGHATLYWYQQILGQGPKLLIQFQNNGVVDDSQLPKDRFSAERLKGVDSTLKIQPAKLEDSAVYLCASSVQGQALTEAFFGQGTRLTVV.

This clone was seen more than once but under ten times. The rearrangement uses TRBV5-5 and TRBJ1-4; no clear D. Trimming cost V 2 bases and J 5 bases, with 13 bases left between them. Germline V gene data show CDR1 as SGHKS and CDR2 as YYEKEE (reference sequence). This CDR3 is built from 15 residues. DNA of the CDR3: TGTGCCAGCAGCTTTCAAAGAGCCCGGAATGAAAAACTGTTTTTT. Amino acids: CASSFQRARNEKLFF.

The chain employs TRBV6-5 and TRBJ2-7; 9 nucleotides line up with TRBD2. The CDR3 loop spans 14 amino acids. The junction had 6 bases not matched to a gene; V was cut back by 5 bases and J by 4 bases. From germline, CDR1 is MNHEY and CDR2 SVGAGI. CDR3 nucleotide sequence: TGTGCCAGCAGTCCACTGGGACTAGCTTACGAGCAGTACTTC. Its protein is CASSPLGLAYEQYF.

This clone was observed a handful of times. The CDR3 coding sequence is TGTGCCAGCACCTCCGGACAGGGACAAAATCAGCCCCAGCATTTT. It is translated as CASTSGQGQNQPQHF. This chain links TRBV5-5 with TRBJ1-5, with TRBD1 matching over 8 bases. CDR3 length: 15 residues. After removal of 6 bases from V and 4 bases from J, the junction contained 9 bases not matched to a gene. Germline CDR1 and CDR2: SGHKS and YYEKEE (reference sequence).

V gene TRBV18 combines with J gene TRBJ1-2; TRBD1 is a possible D gene (5 bases). The germline V gene encodes CDR1 KGHSH and CDR2 LQKENI. Between the trimmed V and J ends, which lost 2 bases and 7 bases, there was a span of 17 bases. The CDR3 runs to 15 residues. As DNA, the CDR3 is TGTGCCAGCTCACCAAGTGATTGGGCGCAGGGTGGCTACACCTTC. It is translated as CASSPSDWAQGGYTF.

The chain uses TRBV7-8 and TRBJ2-7; D is possibly TRBD2 (5 bases). CDR1 is SGHVS, CDR2 FQNEAQ, per germline. The germline V and J ends were trimmed by 1 base and 4 bases, with 11 bases remaining between them. The CDR3 contains 14 residues. The CDR3 DNA is TGTGCCAGCAGCTTAGTGTCGGGGAGATACGAGCAGTACTTC. Its translation is CASSLVSGRYEQYF.

The rearrangement links TRBV6-5 to TRBJ1-6; a possible D gene is TRBD1 (6 bases). Germline assignment: CDR1 MNHEY and CDR2 SVGAGI. The CDR3 covers 14 residues. V shed 6 bases and J shed 10 bases, with 16 bases lying between them. The CDR3 sequence is CASRSDRRGSPLHF. In nucleotides, the CDR3 is TGTGCCAGCAGGTCGGACAGACGCGGGTCACCCCTCCACTTT.

The rearrangement joins TRBV28 to TRBJ1-4, with 8 bases identical to TRBD1. The trim removed 7 bases at V and 7 bases at J, leaving 8 bases unmatched. Germline V gives CDR1 MDHEN, CDR2 SYDVKM. The CDR3 runs to 14 residues. The chain's CDR3 is CASNSGGDGEKLFF. Here the CDR3 DNA reads TGTGCCAGCAACTCAGGGGGCGATGGTGAAAAACTGTTTTTT. Variable domain in full (rest from reference TRBV28 and TRBJ1-4): DVKVTQSSRYLVKRTGEKVFLECVQDMDHENMFWYRQDPGLGLRLIYFSYDVKMKEKGDIPEGYSVSREKKERFSLILESASTNQTSMYLCASNSGGDGEKLFFGSGTQLSVL.

This clone was counted only a few times. The chain is built from TRBV4-1 and TRBJ2-7; D is ambiguous. Trimming shortened V by 3 bases and J by 0 bases, and 18 bases separated the two germline ends. Germline CDR1 MGHRA, CDR2 YSYEKL. The CDR3 loop spans 17 amino acids. The CDR3 loop reads CASSQSIFGDGSYEQYF. In DNA form, the CDR3 reads TGCGCCAGCAGCCAGTCGATTTTCGGAGACGGCTCCTACGAGCAGTACTTC.

The rearrangement joins TRBV7-2 to TRBJ1-5; 7 bases line up with TRBD1. The CDR3 consists of 17 residues. Trimming took 2 bases from V and 0 from J; bases not matched to a gene: 7. The germline CDR1 and CDR2 sequences are SGHTA and FQGNSA. CDR3 sequence: CASSLIRGRNSNQPQHF. CDR3 in DNA: TGTGCCAGCAGCTTAATAAGGGGGCGGAATAGCAATCAGCCCCAGCATTTT.

The CDR3 spells CASSLSTVNYGYTF. The CDR3 nucleotides read TGTGCCAGCAGCCTCTCGACAGTTAACTATGGCTACACCTTC. The chain combines TRBV7-9 with TRBJ1-2; tentative D call: TRBD1 (5 bases). V gave up 5 bases and J gave up 1 base, with 11 bases separating them. CDR3 size: 14 residues. CDR1 is SEHNR, CDR2 FQNEAQ, per germline (reference sequence).

This rearrangement joins TRBV7-9 to TRBJ1-1; TRBD1 agrees at 7 bases. The CDR3 covers 15 residues. Germline CDR1 SEHNR, CDR2 FQNEAQ (reference sequence). Trimming took 5 bases from V and 0 from J; bases not matched to a gene: 6. The CDR3 DNA reads TGTGCCAGCAGCGTATCAGGGGGTCTGAACACTGAAGCTTTCTTT. The encoded protein is CASSVSGGLNTEAFF.

This clone showed up just a few times. The chain employs TRBV2 and TRBJ2-4; 8 bases map to TRBD1. The CDR3 length is 17 residues. Germline values: CDR1 SNHLY, CDR2 FYNNEI. The ends lost 8 bases at V and 0 bases at J; junction bases unmatched: 12. The DNA for the CDR3 is TGTGCCAGCGGGGCGGACAGGGACATCCTAGCCAAAAACATTCAGTACTTC. Its protein is CASGADRDILAKNIQYF.